These 14 T cell receptor beta chains were all obtained from the same sample, sequenced in a study of control samples from healthy donors and cancer patients. Sequencing was performed with immunoSEQ multiplex PCR; in TCRdb, only in-frame clones are kept and a portion is missing. The data show 120,000 to 150,000 clones, about 91% seen once. The sequenced sample was blood. Receptor source: a man aged 25-45 years in good health.

The chain recombines TRBV6-5 with TRBJ2-2; the D is unclear. Looked up from germline, CDR1 is MNHEY and CDR2 is SVGAGI. The CDR3 runs 14 residues. V was shortened by 1 base and J by 0 bases, with 3 bases between the two germline ends. CDR3 residues: CASSYWTNTGELFF. The CDR3 nucleotides are TGTGCCAGCAGTTACTGGACGAACACCGGGGAGCTGTTTTTT.

The chain recombines TRBV7-8 with TRBJ2-3; D is undetermined. The CDR3 is made up of 15 amino acids. V shed 1 base and J shed 2 bases, with 10 bases lying between them. Looked up from germline, CDR1 is SGHVS and CDR2 is FQNEAQ. CDR3 loop: CASSLGLGSTDTQYF. Written as DNA, the CDR3 is TGTGCCAGCAGCTTAGGGTTAGGATCCACAGATACGCAGTATTTT.

The chain joins TRBV27 to TRBJ1-2; TRBD1 might be the D (5 bases). Germline CDR1 reads MNHEY; CDR2 reads SMNVEV (reference sequence). The V and J ends lost 2 bases and 7 bases respectively, with 11 bases between them. This CDR3 has 13 residues. The CDR3 spells CASSLKQGSGYTF. CDR3 sequence (DNA): TGTGCCAGCAGTTTAAAGCAGGGCTCTGGCTACACCTTC.

This clone showed up just once. The chain has TRBV2 and TRBJ2-1; the D gene is possibly TRBD2 (5 bases). The ends were cut back, 1 base at V and 5 bases at J, with 15 bases in the middle. Germline lookup yields CDR1 SNHLY and CDR2 FYNNEI. CDR3 length: 16 residues. The CDR3 bases are TGTGCCAGCAGTGAAGGGAGGCAGTACCCCCACAATGAGCAGTTCTTC. It is translated as CASSEGRQYPHNEQFF. Drawing the rest from reference TRBV2 and TRBJ2-1, the complete variable domain is EPEVTQTPSHQVTQMGQEVILRCVPISNHLYFYWYRQILGQKVEFLVSFYNNEISEKSEIFDDQFSVERPDGSNFTLKIRSTKLEDSAMYFCASSEGRQYPHNEQFFGPGTRLTVL.

This chain joins TRBV7-2 and TRBJ1-2; D gene unclear. The length of the CDR3 is 15 residues. V shed 3 bases and J shed 2 bases, with 13 bases lying between them. Per germline, CDR1 SGHTA and CDR2 FQGNSA. CDR3 sequence: CASSFPGRENYGYTF. CDR3 nucleotides: TGTGCCAGCAGCTTCCCCGGACGGGAGAACTATGGCTACACCTTC.

The chain employs TRBV5-6 and TRBJ2-7; no clear D gene. Looked up from germline, CDR1 is SGHDT and CDR2 is YYEEEE. The V gene lost 1 base and the J gene lost 4 bases, with 15 bases spanning the gap. The CDR3 consists of 15 residues. The CDR3 spells CASSLFLAPSYEQYF. The CDR3 bases are TGTGCCAGCAGCTTGTTTCTGGCACCCTCTTACGAGCAGTACTTC.

The chain links TRBV29-1 to TRBJ1-2, with D possibly matching TRBD1 (6 bases). The CDR3 extends over 11 amino acids. Germline V gene data show CDR1 as SQVTM and CDR2 as ANQGSEA. V lost 6 bases and J lost 7, with 12 bases in between. The CDR3 DNA reads TGCAGCGTCTTCAGGGGATCTGGCTACACCTTC. This encodes CSVFRGSGYTF.

V and J are TRBV18 and TRBJ1-3, with D perhaps TRBD1 (6 bases). CDR1 KGHSH and CDR2 LQKENI come from the germline V gene. Trimming cost V 5 bases and J 0 bases, with 8 bases left between them. The length of the CDR3 is 14 residues. The CDR3 nucleotides read TGTGCCAGCTCAACAGGGAGCTCTGGAAACACCATATATTTT. Translation gives CASSTGSSGNTIYF.

This sequence joins TRBV2 and TRBJ1-6, with unresolved D. The germline V gene encodes CDR1 SNHLY and CDR2 FYNNEI. This CDR3 comprises 15 residues. Deletions cut 4 bases from V and 3 bases from J, with 10 bases between. In DNA, the CDR3 is TGTGCCAGCAGTGTCGACGGAAACTATAATTCACCCCTCCACTTT. It yields the protein CASSVDGNYNSPLHF.

The chain joins TRBV6-6 to TRBJ1-3; the D gene is possibly TRBD1 (6 bases). V lost 7 bases, J lost 4 bases, and 14 bases lay in between. Germline CDR1 reads MNHNY; CDR2 reads SVGAGI (reference sequence). CDR3 length: 14 amino acids. CDR3 amino acids: CASTSLGAGNTIYF. The CDR3 nucleotides read TGTGCCAGCACCTCCCTGGGGGCAGGAAACACCATATATTTT.

This clone was picked up one time. The rearrangement joins TRBV7-9 to TRBJ1-6, with 7 bases that match TRBD1. Unmatched junction bases numbered 4, after V lost 1 base and J lost 7 bases. Germline-derived CDR1 and CDR2 are SEHNR and FQNEAQ (reference sequence). This CDR3 is built from 15 residues. This CDR3 is CASSLVTGDNSPLHF. The CDR3 coding sequence is TGTGCCAGCAGCTTAGTTACAGGGGACAATTCACCCCTCCACTTT.

The CDR3 region is CASSPLPGGAYEQYF. The CDR3 region has the DNA TGCGCCAGCAGCCCTCTTCCCGGGGGGGCCTACGAGCAGTACTTC. The V and J genes are TRBV4-1 and TRBJ2-7; 8 bases match TRBD2. The CDR3 contains 15 residues. CDR1 and CDR2 (germline): MGHRA, YSYEKL. With V trimmed by 4 bases and J by 2 bases, 7 bases remained unmatched.

This chain connects TRBV19 to TRBJ1-3, with no clear D. This CDR3 region has 13 residues. Germline CDR1 and CDR2: LNHDA and SQIVND (reference sequence). Trimming removed 3 bases from V and 2 bases from J, with 5 bases in between. The CDR3 region is CASSIGTGNTIYF. The CDR3 DNA follows: TGTGCCAGTAGTATCGGAACTGGAAACACCATATATTTT.

V usage is TRBV6-5 and J usage is TRBJ1-2; 7 positions match TRBD1. CDR3 length equals 12 residues. Germline CDR1 MNHEY, CDR2 SVGAGI. V lost 5 bases and J lost 4; bases outside the gene matches: 1. As DNA, the CDR3 is TGTGCCAGCAGTAGACAGGGCTATGGCTACACCTTC. Protein sequence: CASSRQGYGYTF.